Listed below are T cell receptor beta chains from one sample, sequenced in a study of blood T cell repertoires in COVID-19. Profiling relied on immunoSEQ multiplex PCR, and the TCRdb table lists in-frame clones only, not all of them. The sample contains approximately 170,000 clones, about four fifths of which appear only once. Source material: PBMCs or T cells enriched from blood (not recorded which). The receptors come from a woman aged 45-65 years in a cohort exposed to, infected with or recovered from COVID-19 (not recorded which). Both conserved end residues are part of each CDR3.

length | J | V | CDR3
15 | TRBJ2-4 | TRBV27 | CASSSGNGRGNIQYF
13 | TRBJ1-2 | TRBV5-4 | CASSKTGNYGYTF
16 | TRBJ2-4 | TRBV24-1 | CATSDPRTGRKNIQYF
14 | TRBJ1-2 | TRBV19 | CASRDRDRSYGYTF
17 | TRBJ2-1 | TRBV2 | CASSNRDRVSSYNEQFF
14 | TRBJ1-2 | TRBV28 | CASSDLPGVAGYTF
15 | TRBJ1-1 | TRBV7-9 | CASSLQGAVNTEAFF
15 | TRBJ2-7 | TRBV11-1 | CASSLGTGFSYEQYF
16 | TRBJ1-6 | TRBV28 | CASSVQTGGFNSPLHF
12 | TRBJ2-7 | TRBV2 | CASSVQGREQYF
13 | TRBJ1-1 | TRBV29-1 | CSVETGLGTEAFF
15 | TRBJ2-3 | TRBV28 | CASSFQGAITDTQYF
15 | TRBJ2-7 | TRBV15 | CATSRGTGEGNEQYF
12 | TRBJ1-4 | TRBV6-1 | CASSDPGEKLFF
15 | TRBJ2-1 | TRBV5-6 | CASSFRLAGDNEQFF
15 | TRBJ2-1 | TRBV18 | CASSLGTSGINEQFF
13 | TRBJ2-5 | TRBV5-1 | CASSLAGGETQYF
15 | TRBJ2-2 | TRBV19 | CASSMAQGLSGELFF
15 | TRBJ2-1 | TRBV24-1 | CATSDRTVGSNEQFF
16 | TRBJ2-2 | TRBV3-1/TRBV3-2 | CASSLRISGRAGELFF
11 | TRBJ1-2 | TRBV28 | CASSLSYGYTF
11 | TRBJ2-7 | TRBV28 | CASSIEYEQYF
17 | TRBJ1-6 | TRBV7-8 | CASSLRGGRQYNSPLHF
13 | TRBJ1-6 | TRBV6-5 | CASSYRGNSPLHF
14 | TRBJ1-6 | TRBV6-5 | CASSYGPGNSPLHF
14 | TRBJ2-5 | TRBV5-5 | CASRVRAAGETQYF
14 | TRBJ1-1 | TRBV28 | CASRLRQGWGEAFF
14 | TRBJ1-1 | TRBV5-4 | CASSPADRNTEAFF
14 | TRBJ1-2 | TRBV12-5 | CASARTGNHYGYTF
15 | TRBJ2-3 | TRBV11-2 | CASSDARGATNTQYF
16 | TRBJ1-2 | TRBV7-2 | CASRPVGYTGLDGYTF
13 | TRBJ2-6 | TRBV28 | CAAGANGANVLTF
13 | TRBJ1-1 | TRBV12-3/TRBV12-4 | CASSFTENTEAFF
17 | TRBJ1-5 | TRBV28 | CASSLGGTGGRVQPQHF
18 | TRBJ1-3 | TRBV5-8 | CASSLWAKTGKIRNTIYF
15 | TRBJ2-3 | TRBV6-4 | CASRSSAFSTDTQYF
18 | TRBJ2-1 | TRBV3-1/TRBV3-2 | CASSPAGLAGGRVSEQFF
15 | TRBJ2-7 | TRBV10-2 | CASSEVAGYSYEQYF
14 | TRBJ1-1 | TRBV7-3 | CASSLTGGYTEAFF
15 | TRBJ2-3 | TRBV29-1 | CSVDSPRTATDTQYF
16 | TRBJ2-5 | TRBV3-1/TRBV3-2 | CASSQDSGTSGETQYF
15 | TRBJ2-7 | TRBV18 | CASSPGLAGAYEQYF
15 | TRBJ1-1 | TRBV23-1 | CAKVPGERKYTEAFF